These T cell receptor beta chains were read from a single sample in a study of T cell responses to AZD1222 COVID-19 vaccine. This table comes from immunoSEQ multiplex PCR, and its TCRdb copy is limited to in-frame clones, with some not included. Altogether over 150,000 clones are present, about 89% being singletons, with the ten largest covering around 3.7%. The starting material was peripheral blood, obtained 28 days after the second AZD1222 dose. The receptors were sampled from an adult who received the AZD1222 COVID-19 vaccine. The CDR3 runs from the conserved cysteine through the conserved F or W. D genes are given only for firm matches. The listing skips clone size in some rows; elsewhere it reads once, few, many or a size class.

d_gene	j_gene	abundance	v_gene	CDR3aa	CDR3nt
TRBD1	TRBJ1-5	-	TRBV19	CASSRGGTGDNQPQHF	TGTGCCAGTAGTAGGGGGGGGACAGGGGACAATCAGCCCCAGCATTTT
-	TRBJ2-7	-	TRBV2	CASSLLDYEQYF	TGTGCCAGCAGCCTACTAGATTACGAGCAGTACTTC
TRBD2	TRBJ2-7	-	TRBV12-5	CASGLPGLAGAYEQYF	TGTGCTAGTGGTTTGCCGGGACTAGCGGGAGCTTACGAGCAGTACTTC
-	TRBJ2-1	-	TRBV28	CASSGPLSSYNEQFF	TGTGCCAGCTCAGGACCCCTGAGCTCCTACAATGAGCAGTTCTTC
-	TRBJ2-5	-	TRBV2	CASNWRQNQETQYF	TGTGCCAGCAACTGGCGGCAGAACCAAGAGACCCAGTACTTC
-	TRBJ1-3	-	TRBV7-2	CASSLILRISGNTIYF	TGTGCCAGCAGCTTAATACTACGGATTTCTGGAAACACCATATATTTT
-	TRBJ1-4	few	TRBV4-1	CASERRLGANEKLFF	TGCGCCAGCGAGAGACGTCTCGGGGCTAATGAAAAACTGTTTTTT
-	TRBJ1-2	-	TRBV11-2	CASSLGSWAGGYTF	TGTGCCAGCAGCTTAGGATCGTGGGCGGGCGGCTACACCTTC
TRBD1	TRBJ2-1	-	TRBV7-3	CASSRTDRAGEQFF	TGTGCCAGCAGCCGGACAGACAGGGCTGGTGAGCAGTTCTTC
TRBD1	TRBJ2-2	once	TRBV3-1/TRBV3-2	CASSPRDRGIGGELFF	TGTGCCAGCAGCCCCCGGGACAGGGGAATCGGCGGGGAGCTGTTTTTT
-	TRBJ1-1	-	TRBV29-1	CSVVRAANTEAFF	TGCAGCGTAGTTCGGGCAGCGAACACTGAAGCTTTCTTT
TRBD1	TRBJ1-2	-	TRBV3-1/TRBV3-2	CASSQDILGQSNYGYTF	TGTGCCAGCAGCCAAGATATTTTGGGACAGAGTAACTATGGCTACACCTTC
-	TRBJ1-6	-	TRBV6-5	CASLNGGTSPLHF	TGTGCCAGCCTGAACGGGGGAACTTCACCCCTCCACTTT
TRBD2	TRBJ2-1	-	TRBV4-3	CASSSTLAGANNEQFF	TGCGCCAGCAGCTCAACTTTAGCGGGAGCCAACAATGAGCAGTTCTTC
-	TRBJ1-2	-	TRBV3-1/TRBV3-2	CASSKPLYGYTF	TGTGCCAGCAGCAAACCCCTCTATGGCTACACCTTC
-	TRBJ1-2	once	TRBV27	CASSLSQGPYYGYTF	TGTGCCAGCAGTTTATCTCAGGGGCCTTACTATGGCTACACCTTC
-	TRBJ2-2	-	TRBV25-1	CASSVLSGGELFF	TGTGCCAGCAGCGTCCTATCGGGCGGGGAGCTGTTTTTT
-	TRBJ1-1	-	TRBV5-6	CASVGTVNTEAFF	TGTGCCAGCGTGGGGACGGTGAACACTGAAGCTTTCTTT
TRBD1	TRBJ2-1	once	TRBV2	CASSPTGKDVNEQFF	TGTGCCAGCAGTCCGACAGGGAAGGATGTCAATGAGCAGTTCTTC
-	TRBJ2-7	few	TRBV12-5	CASGLVTGGYSYEQYF	TGTGCTAGTGGTTTGGTAACCGGGGGCTACTCCTACGAGCAGTACTTC
TRBD1	TRBJ1-1	-	TRBV3-1/TRBV3-2	CASSQDGGFGQVAFF	TGTGCCAGCAGCCAAGATGGGGGCTTTGGACAGGTAGCTTTCTTT
-	TRBJ2-2	-	TRBV7-3	CASSRGGGQNTGELFF	TGTGCCAGCAGCCGCGGAGGGGGACAGAACACCGGGGAGCTGTTTTTT